This TCR beta chain was recorded in a study of T cell repertoires in cytomegalovirus infection. The CDR3 sequence is 13 residues long. Germline V gene lookup returns CDR1 SGHTA and CDR2 FQGNSA. There are a few counts of this clonotype. Its antigen is undetermined. TCRdb ran MiXCR on the reads and lists one entry per CDR3 protein. The table includes 650,000 to 900,000 distinct CDR3 sequences, about 28% detected once. The starting material was cultured CD8+ T cells from PBMCs, obtained from culture after CMV antigen stimulation. The sequence came from a human donor in good health (CMV status not recorded). Some clones in this sample may be carry-over from other donors' samples. V gene TRBV7-2 combines with J gene TRBJ1-5; D is unclear. For the CDR3, the DNA is TGTGCGTTGGAGGTTTATAGCAATCAGCCCCAGCATTTT. Its translation: CALEVYSNQPQHF.